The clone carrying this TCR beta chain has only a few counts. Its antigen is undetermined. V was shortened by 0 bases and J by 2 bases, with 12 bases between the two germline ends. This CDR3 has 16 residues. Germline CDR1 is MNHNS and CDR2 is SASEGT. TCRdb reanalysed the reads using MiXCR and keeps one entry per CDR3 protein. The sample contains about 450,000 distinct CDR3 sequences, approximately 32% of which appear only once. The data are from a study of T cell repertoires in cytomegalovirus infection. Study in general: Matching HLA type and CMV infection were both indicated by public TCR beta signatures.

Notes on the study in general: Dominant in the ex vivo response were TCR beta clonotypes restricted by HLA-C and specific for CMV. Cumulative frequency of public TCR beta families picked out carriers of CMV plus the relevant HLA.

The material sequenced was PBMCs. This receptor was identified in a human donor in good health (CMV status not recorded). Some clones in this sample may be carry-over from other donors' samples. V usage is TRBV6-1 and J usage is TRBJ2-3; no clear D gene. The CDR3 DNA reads TGTGCCAGCAGTGAAGCGCTTGGCTTCAACACAGATACGCAGTATTTT. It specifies CASSEALGFNTDTQYF.